These T cell receptor beta chains were read from a single sample in a study of a mutant IDH1 vaccine in newly diagnosed glioma. The antigens for these receptors are not known. Data came from immunoSEQ multiplex PCR; TCRdb stores just in-frame clones and leaves some out. The sample shows under 55,000 clones, roughly 90% of them seen only once. This specimen consisted of PBMCs, obtained from a glioma patient whose treatment included an IDH1 peptide vaccine. Receptor source: a man in his fifties or sixties with glioma. Both conserved end residues are part of each CDR3. Each record gives: CDR3 DNA, CDR3 protein, J gene, clone size, CDR3 length, D gene, V gene. The D gene is left open where the match is weak. A clone size is listed for some rows: how often the clone was seen (once, few, many), or a class if it is expanded.

DNA: TGTGCCTGGAGTATTTCGACAGGGCCCTACAATGAGCAGTTCTTC
CDR3: CAWSISTGPYNEQFF
J: TRBJ2-1
size: .
length: 15
D: TRBD1
V: TRBV30

DNA: TGCGCCAGCAGCTTGGGAAGGAGCTCCTATAATTCACCCCTCCACTTT
CDR3: CASSLGRSSYNSPLHF
J: TRBJ1-6
size: once
length: 16
D: .
V: TRBV5-1

DNA: TGTGCCAGCAGTTTAGTTTCTGAAGCTTTCTTT
CDR3: CASSLVSEAFF
J: TRBJ1-1
size: .
length: 11
D: .
V: TRBV28

DNA: TGTGCCAGCAGCCGCTCTGACAGGGACTATGGCTACACCTTC
CDR3: CASSRSDRDYGYTF
J: TRBJ1-2
size: few
length: 14
D: TRBD1
V: TRBV4-2

DNA: TGTGCCACCAGCAGAGGACAGACCCCCTACGAGCAGTACTTC
CDR3: CATSRGQTPYEQYF
J: TRBJ2-7
size: .
length: 14
D: .
V: TRBV15

DNA: TGTGCCAGCAGTTTATCGATTGGACTAGCGGGAGGGCCCTCCTACGAGCAGTACTTC
CDR3: CASSLSIGLAGGPSYEQYF
J: TRBJ2-7
size: .
length: 19
D: TRBD2
V: TRBV27

DNA: TGTGCCAGCAGCTTATTACTTGGGGGGACAACTAACTATGGCTACACCTTC
CDR3: CASSLLLGGTTNYGYTF
J: TRBJ1-2
size: .
length: 17
D: .
V: TRBV7-9

DNA: TGTGCCAGCAGCTTAGCGGGGACTTCGAACACTGAAGCTTTCTTT
CDR3: CASSLAGTSNTEAFF
J: TRBJ1-1
size: .
length: 15
D: .
V: TRBV7-8

DNA: TGTGCCAGCAGCCCCGGGACAGGGGGAATAATGAACACTGAAGCTTTCTTT
CDR3: CASSPGTGGIMNTEAFF
J: TRBJ1-1
size: .
length: 17
D: TRBD1
V: TRBV5-4

DNA: TGTGCCAGCTCACCTATCCTTCAGAAGAACACTGAAGCTTTCTTT
CDR3: CASSPILQKNTEAFF
J: TRBJ1-1
size: few
length: 15
D: .
V: TRBV18

DNA: TGTGCCAGCAGTGACGGAGCCTACGAGCAGTACTTC
CDR3: CASSDGAYEQYF
J: TRBJ2-7
size: .
length: 12
D: .
V: TRBV2

DNA: TGTGCCAGAACCCCAGGGACAGCTAAGAACACCGGGGAGCTGTTTTTT
CDR3: CARTPGTAKNTGELFF
J: TRBJ2-2
size: once
length: 16
D: TRBD1
V: TRBV28

DNA: TGTGCCAGCAGTTACTCGGCACTCTATGGCTACACCTTC
CDR3: CASSYSALYGYTF
J: TRBJ1-2
size: .
length: 13
D: .
V: TRBV6-5

DNA: TGTGCCAGCAGTCCCCAGCTGAGGTTACAATACAATGAGCAGTTCTTC
CDR3: CASSPQLRLQYNEQFF
J: TRBJ2-1
size: .
length: 16
D: .
V: TRBV27

DNA: TGTGCCAGCAGGGGCCTCGTTAGCACAGATACGCAGTATTTT
CDR3: CASRGLVSTDTQYF
J: TRBJ2-3
size: .
length: 14
D: .
V: TRBV6-1

DNA: TGTGCCAGTACCCGGGACGGCTATGGCTACACCTTC
CDR3: CASTRDGYGYTF
J: TRBJ1-2
size: .
length: 12
D: .
V: TRBV4-2

DNA: TGTGCCTGGAGTGTACTCCCGGAAGGTGATGTTTTCTTT
CDR3: CAWSVLPEGDVFF
J: TRBJ1-1
size: .
length: 13
D: .
V: TRBV30

DNA: TGTGCCAGCAGCCGACGGACAGGGGGCCAAAATCAGCCCCAGCATTTT
CDR3: CASSRRTGGQNQPQHF
J: TRBJ1-5
size: .
length: 16
D: TRBD1
V: TRBV27

DNA: TGCGCCAGCAGCCTGGACGACAGGGGCGGCTACACCTTC
CDR3: CASSLDDRGGYTF
J: TRBJ1-2
size: .
length: 13
D: TRBD1
V: TRBV5-1

DNA: TGTGCCAGCAGCTTGGAGTTCACTGAAGCTTTCTTT
CDR3: CASSLEFTEAFF
J: TRBJ1-1
size: .
length: 12
D: .
V: TRBV5-6

DNA: TGTGCCAGCAGCCGACAACAAGATACGCAGTATTTT
CDR3: CASSRQQDTQYF
J: TRBJ2-3
size: few
length: 12
D: .
V: TRBV13

DNA: TGTGCCAGCAGTTACTCGAGGGACAGGCCTGGAAACACCATATATTTT
CDR3: CASSYSRDRPGNTIYF
J: TRBJ1-3
size: .
length: 16
D: TRBD1
V: TRBV6-5

DNA: TGTGCCAGCAGCTTCCGGTACACTGAAGCTTTCTTT
CDR3: CASSFRYTEAFF
J: TRBJ1-1
size: .
length: 12
D: .
V: TRBV7-2

DNA: TGTGCCAGCAGCTTCCTGGGACAGGGGGCGACCCCCAGCACAGATACGCAGTATTTT
CDR3: CASSFLGQGATPSTDTQYF
J: TRBJ2-3
size: .
length: 19
D: TRBD1
V: TRBV11-2

DNA: TGCGCCAGCAGCCAAGATTCGAGCAGCGCAGATTCACCCCTCCACTTT
CDR3: CASSQDSSSADSPLHF
J: TRBJ1-6
size: .
length: 16
D: .
V: TRBV4-3

DNA: TGTGCCTGGAGTCACGGACAGGGGGAAGCCTACGAGCAGTACTTC
CDR3: CAWSHGQGEAYEQYF
J: TRBJ2-7
size: .
length: 15
D: TRBD1
V: TRBV30

DNA: TGTGCCAGCAGCGTAGGGGCAGTTTCCAATAATTCACCCCTCCACTTT
CDR3: CASSVGAVSNNSPLHF
J: TRBJ1-6
size: .
length: 16
D: .
V: TRBV9

DNA: TGCGCCAGCAGCTTGGTGACTAGCGCCACGATGGGCGAGCAGTACTTC
CDR3: CASSLVTSATMGEQYF
J: TRBJ2-7
size: .
length: 16
D: TRBD2
V: TRBV5-1

DNA: TGCAGCGTTGGGGTCAGGGCAAACTATGGCTACACCTTC
CDR3: CSVGVRANYGYTF
J: TRBJ1-2
size: once
length: 13
D: .
V: TRBV29-1

DNA: TGTGCCAGCAGCCAAGAGGAGTGGGGAACAACTAATGAAAAACTGTTTTTT
CDR3: CASSQEEWGTTNEKLFF
J: TRBJ1-4
size: .
length: 17
D: .
V: TRBV14

DNA: TGTGCCAGCAGTCGTGACAGAGTCTCCTACAATGAGCAGTTCTTC
CDR3: CASSRDRVSYNEQFF
J: TRBJ2-1
size: .
length: 15
D: .
V: TRBV27